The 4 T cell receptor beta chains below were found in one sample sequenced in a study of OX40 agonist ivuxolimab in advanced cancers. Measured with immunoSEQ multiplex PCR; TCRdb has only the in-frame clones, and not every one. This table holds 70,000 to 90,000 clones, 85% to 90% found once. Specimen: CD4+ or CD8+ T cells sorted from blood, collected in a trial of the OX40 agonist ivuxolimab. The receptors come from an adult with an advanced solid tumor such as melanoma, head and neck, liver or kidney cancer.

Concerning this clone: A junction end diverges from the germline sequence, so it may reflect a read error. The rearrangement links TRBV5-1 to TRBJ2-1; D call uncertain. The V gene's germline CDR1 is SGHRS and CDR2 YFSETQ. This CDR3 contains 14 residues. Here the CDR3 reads CASRLATSDNEQFF. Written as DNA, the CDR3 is TGCGCCAGCAGATTGGCGACGTCCGACAATGAGCAGTTCTTC. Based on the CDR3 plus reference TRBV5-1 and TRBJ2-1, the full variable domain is KAGVTQTPRYLIKTRGQQVTLSCSPISGHRSVSWYQQTPGQGLQFLFEYFSETQRNKGNFPGRFSGRQFSNSRSEMNVSTLELGDSALYLCASRLATSDNEQFFGPGTRLTVL.

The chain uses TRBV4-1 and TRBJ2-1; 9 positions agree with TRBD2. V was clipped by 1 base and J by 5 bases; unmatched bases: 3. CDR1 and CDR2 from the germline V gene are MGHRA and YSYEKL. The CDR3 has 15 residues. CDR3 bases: TGCGCCAGCAGCCAAGGGCTAGCGGGGAACAATGAGCAGTTCTTC. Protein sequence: CASSQGLAGNNEQFF.

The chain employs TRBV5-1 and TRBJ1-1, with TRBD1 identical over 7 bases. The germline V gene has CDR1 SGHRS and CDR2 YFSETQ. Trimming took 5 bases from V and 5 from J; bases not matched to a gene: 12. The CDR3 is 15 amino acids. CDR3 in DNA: TGCGCCAGCAGTTCCGAGGGGGCGAGTAGGACTGAAGCTTTCTTT. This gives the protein CASSSEGASRTEAFF.

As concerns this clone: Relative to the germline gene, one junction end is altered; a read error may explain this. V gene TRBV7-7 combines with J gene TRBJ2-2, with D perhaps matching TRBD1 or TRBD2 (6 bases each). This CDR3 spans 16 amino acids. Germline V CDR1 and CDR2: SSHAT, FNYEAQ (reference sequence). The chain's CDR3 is CASSLGPGAETGELFF. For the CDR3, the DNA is TGTGCTAGCAGCTTAGGTCCGGGGGCGGAAACCGGGGAGCTGTTTTTT.